The following is a T cell receptor beta chain sequence with its context. The sample comes from a study of blood T cell repertoires in COVID-19. Study at large: PBMCs, B-cell-depleted T cells, or T cells provided the cDNA or gDNA that made up the material.

Generated by immunoSEQ multiplex PCR, the TCRdb table keeps only in-frame clones and is missing some. Among tens of thousands of clones listed, about four fifths were seen once. The CDR3 covers 13 residues. The ends were cut back, 2 bases at V and 7 bases at J, with 12 bases in the middle. CDR1 is GTSNPN and CDR2 is SVGIG in the germline V gene (reference sequence). The receptor comes from a woman in her sixties with acute or convalescent COVID-19. Sequences were obtained from peripheral blood. The chain carries TRBV30 and TRBJ2-4; D ambiguous. CDR3 protein: CAWSKVGTNIQYF. CDR3 coding DNA: TGTGCCTGGAGTAAGGTGGGCACGAACATTCAGTACTTC.